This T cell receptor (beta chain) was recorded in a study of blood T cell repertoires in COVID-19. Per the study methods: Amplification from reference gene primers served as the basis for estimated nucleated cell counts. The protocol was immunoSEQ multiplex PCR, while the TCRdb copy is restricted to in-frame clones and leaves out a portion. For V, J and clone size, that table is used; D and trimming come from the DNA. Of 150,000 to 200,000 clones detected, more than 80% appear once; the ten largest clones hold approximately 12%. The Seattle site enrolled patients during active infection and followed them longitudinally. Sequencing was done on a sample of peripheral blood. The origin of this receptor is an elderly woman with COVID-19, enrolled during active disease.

CDR3 loop: CASSLGVGSGNTIYF. CDR3 bases: TGTGCCAGCAGCTTGGGCGTGGGTTCTGGAAACACCATATATTTT. The chain joins TRBV7-8 to TRBJ1-3; D not resolved. Looked up from germline, CDR1 is SGHVS and CDR2 is FQNEAQ. This CDR3 spans 15 amino acids. Trimming took 3 bases from V and 1 from J, leaving 10 bases between them.